The next 5 T cell receptor beta chains were all read from a single sample in a study of OX40 agonist ivuxolimab in advanced cancers. The protocol was immunoSEQ multiplex PCR, while the TCRdb copy is restricted to in-frame clones and leaves out a portion. The repertoire holds about 23,000 clones, with around 80% as singletons. The specimen comprised CD4+ or CD8+ T cells sorted from blood, sampled in a trial of the OX40 agonist ivuxolimab. These TCRs come from an adult with an advanced solid tumor such as melanoma, head and neck, liver or kidney cancer.

The chain carries TRBV7-9 and TRBJ2-3; D may be TRBD2 (7 bases). This CDR3 is built from 15 residues. CDR1 is SEHNR and CDR2 is FQNEAQ in the germline V gene (reference sequence). V was pared by 8 bases and J by 7 bases, with 22 bases between. CDR3 sequence reads: CASGGGREVVNTQYF. CDR3 coding DNA: TGTGCCAGCGGGGGCGGACGGGAGGTTGTGAATACGCAGTATTTT.

This chain uses TRBV11-3 with TRBJ2-4; 8 bases are shared with TRBD1. From germline, CDR1 is SGHNT and CDR2 YENEEA. The CDR3 runs to 16 residues. Trimming took 5 bases from V and 0 from J; bases not matched to a gene: 6. The CDR3 DNA sequence: TGTGCCAGCAGCCCGGGGACAGGTGAAGCCAAAAACATTCAGTACTTC. It encodes CASSPGTGEAKNIQYF.

The chain is built from TRBV19 and TRBJ2-7; TRBD1 might be the D (6 bases). V was cut by 5 bases and J by 7 bases, with 15 bases left in between. The CDR3 sequence is 13 residues long. Germline-derived CDR1 and CDR2 are LNHDA and SQIVND (reference sequence). The CDR3: CASSVMDSGEQYF. The CDR3 DNA sequence: TGTGCCAGTAGTGTAATGGACAGCGGTGAGCAGTACTTC.

This chain joins TRBV6-1 and TRBJ1-5; possibly TRBD1 for D (5 bases). Germline V gene sequence: CDR1 MNHNS, CDR2 SASEGT. The CDR3 contains 14 residues. The V end was cut by 7 bases, the J end by 3 bases, with 13 bases between. CDR3 in amino acids: CASTLGGVNQPQHF. DNA for the CDR3: TGTGCCAGCACCCTGGGGGGGGTCAATCAGCCCCAGCATTTT.

In its sample, this clone was seen once. This chain links TRBV4-1 with TRBJ2-5; D might be TRBD2 (5 bases). Germline V gene sequence: CDR1 MGHRA, CDR2 YSYEKL. Trimming took off 0 bases at V and 2 bases at J, with 16 bases between the two ends. CDR3 length equals 17 residues. CDR3 coding DNA: TGCGCCAGCAGCCAAGATCTCGGGGAATGGGGTCAAGAGACCCAGTACTTC. Translating it yields CASSQDLGEWGQETQYF.